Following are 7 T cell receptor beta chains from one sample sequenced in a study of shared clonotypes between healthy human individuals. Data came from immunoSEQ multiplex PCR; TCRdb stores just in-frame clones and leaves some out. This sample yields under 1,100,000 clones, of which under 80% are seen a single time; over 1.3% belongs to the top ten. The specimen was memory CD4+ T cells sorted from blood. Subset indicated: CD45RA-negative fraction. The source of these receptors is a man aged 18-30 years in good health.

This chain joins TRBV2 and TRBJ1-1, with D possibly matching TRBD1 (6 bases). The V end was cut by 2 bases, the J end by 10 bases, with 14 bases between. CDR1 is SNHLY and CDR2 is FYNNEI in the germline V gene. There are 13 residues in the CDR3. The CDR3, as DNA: TGTGCCAGCAGTGAACCGAGGGGGTTGGGAGCTTTCTTT. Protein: CASSEPRGLGAFF.

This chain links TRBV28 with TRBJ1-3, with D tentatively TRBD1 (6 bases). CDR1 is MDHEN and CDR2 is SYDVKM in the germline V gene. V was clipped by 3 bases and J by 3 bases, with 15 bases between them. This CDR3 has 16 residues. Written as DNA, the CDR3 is TGTGCCAGCAGTTTTTCAGGGGCGGGGGTTGGAAACACCATATATTTT. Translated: CASSFSGAGVGNTIYF.

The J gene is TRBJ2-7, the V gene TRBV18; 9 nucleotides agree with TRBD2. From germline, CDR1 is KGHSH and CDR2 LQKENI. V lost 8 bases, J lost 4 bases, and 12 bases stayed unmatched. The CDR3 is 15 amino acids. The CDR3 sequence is CASAQNGAGGYEQYF. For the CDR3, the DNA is TGTGCCAGCGCTCAAAACGGAGCGGGGGGTTACGAGCAGTACTTC.

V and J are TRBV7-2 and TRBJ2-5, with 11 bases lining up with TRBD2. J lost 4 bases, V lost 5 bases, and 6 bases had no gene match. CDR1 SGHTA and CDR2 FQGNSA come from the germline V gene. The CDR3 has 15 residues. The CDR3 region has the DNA TGTGCCAGCAGCAATTTAGCGGGAGGGCGAGAGACCCAGTACTTC. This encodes CASSNLAGGRETQYF.

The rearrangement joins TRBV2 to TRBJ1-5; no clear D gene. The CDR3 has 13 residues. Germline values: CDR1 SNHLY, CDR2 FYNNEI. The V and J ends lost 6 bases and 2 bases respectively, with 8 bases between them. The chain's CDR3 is CASRPEGNQPQHF. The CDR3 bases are TGTGCCAGCAGACCAGAGGGCAATCAGCCCCAGCATTTT.

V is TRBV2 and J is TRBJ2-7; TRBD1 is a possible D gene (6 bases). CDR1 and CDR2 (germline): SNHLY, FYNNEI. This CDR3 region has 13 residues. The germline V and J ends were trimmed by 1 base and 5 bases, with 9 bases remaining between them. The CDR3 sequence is CASSEDRVHEQYF. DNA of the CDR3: TGTGCCAGCAGTGAAGACAGGGTCCACGAGCAGTACTTC.

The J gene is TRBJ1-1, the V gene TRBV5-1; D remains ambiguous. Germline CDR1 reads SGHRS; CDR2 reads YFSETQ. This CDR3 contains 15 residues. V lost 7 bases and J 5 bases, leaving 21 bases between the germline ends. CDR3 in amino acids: CASRLGPPAATEAFF. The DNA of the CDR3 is TGCGCCAGCCGCCTGGGCCCCCCCGCGGCTACTGAAGCTTTCTTT.